Listed here is a single TCR beta chain. This clonotype appeared a few times. The target of this receptor is not known. No base qualities exist here, and no much larger clone lies one base off it. These data originate in a study of T cell repertoires in cytomegalovirus infection (dated by TCRdb to between 2019 and 2020). Concerning the study at large: Alongside well-studied HLA-B-restricted epitopes, the peptide stimulations were aimed at recently identified HLA-C-restricted CMV epitopes, whose presentation resists viral immunomodulation. The HLA type of each donor mattered for the analysis, because public TCR beta signatures pointed to carriage of CMV infection along with the matching HLA type. General conclusions and limits of the study: In the ex vivo response, HLA-C-restricted CMV-specific TCR beta clonotypes were dominant, and in two of eight donors the single most frequent clonotype came from this HLA-C-restricted group. In both this cohort and an independent cohort of 352 donors, the cumulative frequency of public TCR beta family members distinguished carriers of CMV infection plus the relevant HLA type.

The sample's treatment or condition label is to be understood as: in vitro stimulation with specific CMV peptide epitopes to enrich CMV-specific T cells. At the junction V is shortened by 6 bases and J by 2 bases, with 14 bases in between. The germline V gene sets CDR1 to SGHTA and CDR2 to FQGNSA. The CDR3 contains 15 residues, cysteine and phenylalanine counted. Only the CDR3 DNA is retained, 45 bases long and in frame from the first base. Sequencing was performed on an Illumina HiSeq 1500. The public reads were reanalyzed by TCRdb: fastp trimming at Q25, MiXCR alignment, in-frame beta chains only. Every distinct CDR3 protein forms one entry, paired with its most common genes and DNA. This sample comprises a few hundred thousand distinct CDR3 sequences, approximately 22% of them detected only once. The leading ten clones occupy around 20% of the sample.

The source was cultured PBMCs, collected from culture after CMV antigen stimulation. Here the chain combines TRBV7-2 and TRBJ2-1; the D gene cannot be resolved reliably. The sequence was obtained from a human donor in good health (CMV status not recorded). Some clones in this sample may be carry-over from other donors' samples. The CDR3 sequence is CASRPPPRPYNEQFF. The DNA reads as follows: TGTGCCAGCAGACCTCCTCCGAGGCCCTACAATGAGCAGTTCTTC.